What follows are 18 T cell receptor beta chains derived from one specimen sequenced in a study of blood T cell repertoires in COVID-19. Sequencing was performed with immunoSEQ multiplex PCR; in TCRdb, only in-frame clones are kept and a portion is missing. This table holds roughly 120,000 clones, 80% to 90% found once. The source material was peripheral blood. These receptor sequences come from a human donor in a cohort sampled during active COVID-19.

The rearrangement joins TRBV5-6 to TRBJ2-3; 10 bases fit TRBD2. Trimming cost V 0 bases and J 4 bases; bases outside gene matches: 5. Germline V gene lookup returns CDR1 SGHDT and CDR2 YYEEEE. This CDR3 is built from 16 residues. The CDR3 coding sequence is TGTGCCAGCAGCTTGGTGCTAGCGGGAGTTGCAGATACGCAGTATTTT. Its translation: CASSLVLAGVADTQYF.

This chain links TRBV6-6 with TRBJ1-1; TRBD1 is a possible D gene (6 bases). Germline loops: CDR1 MNHNY, CDR2 SVGAGI (reference sequence). The V gene lost 4 bases and the J gene lost 1 base, with 7 bases spanning the gap. This CDR3 has 13 residues. CDR3 in amino acids: CASSLDRNTEAFF. The CDR3 DNA reads TGTGCCAGCAGTTTGGACAGGAACACTGAAGCTTTCTTT.

V and J are TRBV28 and TRBJ2-1; D gene unclear. Per germline, CDR1 MDHEN and CDR2 SYDVKM. The CDR3 length is 15 residues. The V and J ends lost 2 bases and 0 bases respectively, with 8 bases between them. The CDR3 nucleotides read TGTGCCAGCAGTTTAGATCGACTCTCCTACAATGAGCAGTTCTTC. Translated: CASSLDRLSYNEQFF.

The J gene is TRBJ1-6, the V gene TRBV27; TRBD1 agrees at 7 bases. The length of the CDR3 is 16 residues. V trimming: 7 bases; J trimming: 3 bases; junction bases outside the gene matches: 9. Germline V lookup: CDR1 MNHEY, CDR2 SMNVEV (reference sequence). The DNA for the CDR3 is TGTGCCAGCAAACCCTCGAACAGGGGCTATAATTCACCCCTCCACTTT. Its protein is CASKPSNRGYNSPLHF.

The rearrangement links TRBV7-3 to TRBJ2-5, with a weak D call TRBD2 (5 bases). CDR3 length equals 14 residues. From germline, CDR1 is SGHTA and CDR2 FQGTGA. V was trimmed by 5 bases and J by 4 bases, leaving 14 bases between them. CDR3 region: CASSPSGQGETQYF. CDR3 sequence (DNA): TGTGCCAGCAGCCCGAGCGGCCAAGGAGAGACCCAGTACTTC. Together with reference TRBV7-3 and TRBJ2-5, the CDR3 gives the full variable domain: GAGVSQTPSNKVTEKGKYVELRCDPISGHTALYWYRQSLGQGPEFLIYFQGTGAADDSGLPNDRFFAVRPEGSVSTLKIQRTERGDSAVYLCASSPSGQGETQYFGPGTRLLVL.

The rearrangement joins TRBV28 to TRBJ1-4; D perhaps matches TRBD1 (5 bases). CDR3 length equals 14 residues. The V gene's germline CDR1 is MDHEN and CDR2 SYDVKM. The germline V and J ends were trimmed by 5 bases and 8 bases, with 15 bases remaining between them. CDR3 in DNA: TGTGCCAGCAGTCAACCGGACATAGGGGAAAAACTGTTTTTT. The encoded protein is CASSQPDIGEKLFF.

This clone was seen a few times. The CDR3 bases are TGTGCCAGCAGGACCGCGGGCAATCAGCCCCAGCATTTT. Amino acid sequence: CASRTAGNQPQHF. This chain connects TRBV6-6 to TRBJ1-5; no clear D. The CDR3 totals 13 residues. Germline values: CDR1 MNHNY, CDR2 SVGAGI (reference sequence). Trimming removed 6 bases from V and 2 bases from J, with 8 bases in between.

The genes are TRBV3-1 (or the pseudogene TRBV3-2) and TRBJ1-4; 9 nucleotides match TRBD1. Germline CDR1 reads LGHDT; CDR2 reads YNNKEL (reference sequence). The V and J ends lost 4 bases and 8 bases, in that order; junction bases with no gene match: 8. The CDR3 is made up of 15 amino acids. The CDR3 loop is CASSRSTGGAEKLFF. The CDR3 DNA follows: TGTGCCAGCAGCCGCAGCACAGGGGGCGCGGAAAAACTGTTTTTT.

The chain couples TRBV6-2 or TRBV6-3 to TRBJ1-5, with D perhaps TRBD1 (6 bases). Per germline, CDR1 MNHEY and CDR2 SVGEGT. The CDR3 is 15 residues long. The V end lost 6 bases, the J end lost 6 bases, and 18 bases lay between the germline ends. The CDR3 DNA is TGTGCCAGCAGCCCCCTCCGCAGGGGATTTCAGCCCCAGCATTTT. It specifies CASSPLRRGFQPQHF.

This clone was counted a few times. The chain joins TRBV2 to TRBJ2-7, with TRBD2 matching 7 bases. Germline values: CDR1 SNHLY, CDR2 FYNNEI. After removal of 1 base from V and 3 bases from J, the junction contained 3 bases not matched to a gene. The CDR3 totals 14 residues. In DNA, the CDR3 is TGTGCCAGCAGTGAAGGGGGGGGATACTACGAGCAGTACTTC. Protein: CASSEGGGYYEQYF.

This sequence joins TRBV5-4 and TRBJ2-2; TRBD1 matches at 8 bases. Germline lookup yields CDR1 SGHNT and CDR2 YYREEE (reference sequence). The CDR3 sequence is 18 residues long. Trimming removed 4 bases from V and 4 bases from J; junction bases left unmatched: 15. The CDR3: CASSATGQGRVRTGELFF. The CDR3 DNA reads as TGTGCCAGCAGCGCGACCGGACAGGGACGTGTACGCACCGGGGAGCTGTTTTTT.

This chain joins TRBV27 and TRBJ2-5, with 9 bases aligning to TRBD2. The CDR3 loop spans 15 amino acids. Germline values: CDR1 MNHEY, CDR2 SMNVEV (reference sequence). After removal of 5 bases from V and 7 bases from J, the junction contained 11 bases not matched to a gene. For the CDR3, the DNA is TGTGCCAGCAGTCTTTCTAGCGGGGCATCGGGGACCCAGTACTTC. It encodes CASSLSSGASGTQYF.

The chain combines TRBV24-1 with TRBJ2-2; possibly TRBD1 for D (5 bases). This CDR3 contains 17 residues. The V and J ends lost 4 bases and 0 bases respectively, with 14 bases between them. From germline, CDR1 is KGHDR and CDR2 SFDVKD. CDR3 loop: CATSDTSGWPNTGELFF. For the CDR3, the DNA is TGTGCCACCAGTGACACCTCAGGGTGGCCGAACACCGGGGAGCTGTTTTTT.

The chain has TRBV27 and TRBJ2-1, with 10 bases lining up with TRBD2. The CDR3 is 21 residues long. Germline V CDR1 and CDR2: MNHEY, SMNVEV (reference sequence). The ends lost 2 bases at V and 7 bases at J; junction bases unmatched: 23. CDR3 sequence: CASSLQGISGRLGLGKNEQFF. For the CDR3, the DNA is TGTGCCAGCAGTTTACAAGGTATTAGCGGGAGGTTAGGGTTAGGGAAAAATGAGCAGTTCTTC.

The rearrangement joins TRBV5-1 to TRBJ2-2, with 9 bases lining up with TRBD2. Germline V gene data show CDR1 as SGHRS and CDR2 as YFSETQ. The CDR3 is made up of 18 amino acids. Trimming removed 4 bases from V and 5 bases from J; junction bases left unmatched: 15. In nucleotides, the CDR3 is TGCGCCAGCAGCCTACCCGGGGATGGACTAGCGAGTACCGGGGAGCTGTTTTTT. Its protein product is CASSLPGDGLASTGELFF.

The DNA for the CDR3 is TGTGCCAGCAGCTCTACTTCGTACTATGGCTACACCTTC. It specifies CASSSTSYYGYTF. The chain links TRBV7-9 to TRBJ1-2; D is undetermined. Germline CDR1 is SEHNR and CDR2 is FQNEAQ (reference sequence). This CDR3 comprises 13 residues. V lost 4 bases to trimming and J lost 3 bases, with 9 bases between them. Full variable domain (rest looked up from reference TRBV7-9 and TRBJ1-2): DTGVSQNPRHKITKRGQNVTFRCDPISEHNRLYWYRQTLGQGPEFLTYFQNEAQLEKSRLLSDRFSAERPKGSFSTLEIQRTEQGDSAMYLCASSSTSYYGYTFGSGTRLTVV.

The gene calls are TRBV7-8 and TRBJ1-5; TRBD1 might be the D (5 bases). This CDR3 contains 16 residues. Trimming cost V 4 bases and J 4 bases, with 17 bases left between them. Germline V CDR1 and CDR2: SGHVS, FQNEAQ. CDR3: CASSSSGTAKNQPQHF. As DNA, the CDR3 is TGTGCCAGCAGCTCGAGCGGGACGGCTAAGAATCAGCCCCAGCATTTT.

The chain employs TRBV5-1 and TRBJ2-7; 9 nucleotides match TRBD2. The CDR3 runs 16 residues. The V gene end was trimmed by 2 bases and the J gene end by 2 bases; junction bases not matched to a gene: 8. Looked up from germline, CDR1 is SGHRS and CDR2 is YFSETQ. CDR3: CASSFANSGRAYEQYF. DNA for the CDR3: TGCGCCAGCAGCTTCGCCAATAGCGGGAGAGCCTACGAGCAGTACTTC.